A selection of T cell receptor beta chains follows, all from one sample in a study of blood T cell repertoires in COVID-19. The data were produced by immunoSEQ multiplex PCR, yet TCRdb's version contains in-frame clones alone and is incomplete. The repertoire has around 300,000 clones, approximately 90% of them found once; the top ten carry less than 2.5%. The sample consisted of PBMCs or T cells enriched from blood (not recorded which). Receptors originate from a woman younger than 30 who had recovered from COVID-19. Both conserved end residues are part of each CDR3. D genes are given only for firm matches. Expanded clones get a size class; other rows say once, few or many, or leave the size out.

V gene	D gene	clone size	J gene	CDR3 DNA	CDR3 protein
TRBV7-9	NA	NA	TRBJ1-6	TGTGCCAGCAGCTTAGTTGCGGATTCACCCCTCCACTTT	CASSLVADSPLHF
TRBV4-1	NA	NA	TRBJ2-1	TGCGCCAGCAGCCCCGAGTCTCAATGGGCTGAGCAGTTCTTC	CASSPESQWAEQFF
TRBV28	NA	NA	TRBJ1-6	TGTGCCAGCAGTCCCCTCTATAATTCACCCCTCCACTTT	CASSPLYNSPLHF
TRBV5-5	TRBD1	NA	TRBJ1-6	TGTGCCAGCAGCTTGAGGGACAGGGGGAATTCACCCCTCCACTTT	CASSLRDRGNSPLHF
TRBV5-1	NA	NA	TRBJ1-6	TGCGCCAGCAGCTTTCGGGAGCGGAATTCACCCCTCCACTTT	CASSFRERNSPLHF
TRBV7-2	TRBD1	NA	TRBJ2-7	TGTGCCAGCAGGAAGGACAGGGTTGGTTACGAGCAGTACTTC	CASRKDRVGYEQYF
TRBV3-1/TRBV3-2	NA	NA	TRBJ2-5	TGTGCCAGCAGCCAAGATCTCGGGGGGCCCCACCAAGAGACCCAGTACTTC	CASSQDLGGPHQETQYF
TRBV30	NA	NA	TRBJ2-1	TGTGCCTGGAGTGCGGGGAATGAGCAGTTCTTC	CAWSAGNEQFF
TRBV5-1	NA	few	TRBJ2-3	TGCGCCAGCAGGGGAGCCTATACGGCAGATACGCAGTATTTT	CASRGAYTADTQYF
TRBV6-5	TRBD1	NA	TRBJ1-1	TGTGCCAGCAGTTACTCGACGGGGCAGGGGGGAGCTTTCTTT	CASSYSTGQGGAFF
TRBV6-4	NA	NA	TRBJ1-2	TGTGCCAGCAGTGGACAGCGAGAACTCTATGGCTACACCTTC	CASSGQRELYGYTF
TRBV2	TRBD1	NA	TRBJ1-5	TGTGCCAGCAGGGGGACAGGTTATAGCAATCAGCCCCAGCATTTT	CASRGTGYSNQPQHF
TRBV10-3	TRBD1	NA	TRBJ1-6	TGTGCCATCAGAAACGACAGGGCGAGCTCACCCCTCCACTTT	CAIRNDRASSPLHF
TRBV30	TRBD1	NA	TRBJ1-5	TGTGCCTGGAACCAGGGACAGGTTAATCAGCCCCAGCATTTT	CAWNQGQVNQPQHF
TRBV30	NA	few	TRBJ1-4	TGTGCCTGGACAGGCACCGATGAAAAACTGTTTTTT	CAWTGTDEKLFF
TRBV7-9	TRBD1	NA	TRBJ1-2	TGTGCCAGCAGCTGGGGGCAGGGGGCGATCGATGGCTACACCTTC	CASSWGQGAIDGYTF
TRBV2	NA	NA	TRBJ1-2	TGTGCCAGCGTAATCCGGGACACATATGGCTACACCTTC	CASVIRDTYGYTF
TRBV27	NA	NA	TRBJ2-7	TGTGCCAGCAGTAACTACAGGGAGAGCACGGTGGACGAGCAGTACTTC	CASSNYRESTVDEQYF
TRBV28	TRBD1	NA	TRBJ2-5	TGTGCCAGCAGTCCGACAGGGGACCAAGAGACCCAGTACTTC	CASSPTGDQETQYF
TRBV12-2	NA	NA	TRBJ1-2	TGTGCAAGTCGCTCCACCCCGGAAGGCGGCTATGGCTACACCTTC	CASRSTPEGGYGYTF
TRBV10-1	NA	NA	TRBJ2-5	TGCGCCAGCAGTGACCGGGTTTCGGAGACCCAGTACTTC	CASSDRVSETQYF
TRBV5-1	NA	NA	TRBJ2-3	TGCGCCAGCAGCTTGGCCAGGGACACAGATACGCAGTATTTT	CASSLARDTDTQYF
TRBV27	TRBD1	NA	TRBJ2-4	TGTGCCAGCAGCACACAGGGGTTGGCCAAAAACATTCAGTACTTC	CASSTQGLAKNIQYF
TRBV18	TRBD2	NA	TRBJ2-7	TGTGCCAGCTCACCACCGTTCCTAGCGGGGGGGGCCCTCGAGCAGTACTTC	CASSPPFLAGGALEQYF
TRBV11-2	NA	NA	TRBJ1-2	TGTGCCAGCAGCCGTACAGGGTTTGGCTACACCTTC	CASSRTGFGYTF
TRBV18	TRBD1	NA	TRBJ1-1	TGTGCCAGCTCACAGGGGGCGGACACTGAAGCTTTCTTT	CASSQGADTEAFF
TRBV11-2	NA	many	TRBJ1-6	TGTGCCAGCAGCGGCGGCTCCCCTGGACACGCCAATTCACCCCTCCACTTT	CASSGGSPGHANSPLHF